This T cell receptor (beta chain) appears in the sequencing data of a study of T cell changes during pregnancy in multiple sclerosis. A single count supports this clone. Germline V gene lookup returns CDR1 SGHRS and CDR2 YFSETQ. With V trimmed by 4 bases and J by 2 bases, 4 bases remained unmatched. CDR3 length: 15 amino acids. Assay: immunoSEQ multiplex PCR; the TCRdb copy retains only in-frame clones and omits some. The data hold over 75,000 clones, with 80% to 95% observed a single time. The V call is TRBV5-1, the J call TRBJ2-3; 10 bases match TRBD1. This receptor was identified in a female donor with multiple sclerosis, enrolled in a pregnancy study. The sequencing used peripheral blood, collected in the first trimester of pregnancy. The DNA of the CDR3 is TGCGCCAGCAGCGAGGGACAGGGGAACACAGATACGCAGTATTTT. Residues: CASSEGQGNTDTQYF. Based on the CDR3 plus reference TRBV5-1 and TRBJ2-3, the full variable domain is KAGVTQTPRYLIKTRGQQVTLSCSPISGHRSVSWYQQTPGQGLQFLFEYFSETQRNKGNFPGRFSGRQFSNSRSEMNVSTLELGDSALYLCASSEGQGNTDTQYFGPGTRLTVL.